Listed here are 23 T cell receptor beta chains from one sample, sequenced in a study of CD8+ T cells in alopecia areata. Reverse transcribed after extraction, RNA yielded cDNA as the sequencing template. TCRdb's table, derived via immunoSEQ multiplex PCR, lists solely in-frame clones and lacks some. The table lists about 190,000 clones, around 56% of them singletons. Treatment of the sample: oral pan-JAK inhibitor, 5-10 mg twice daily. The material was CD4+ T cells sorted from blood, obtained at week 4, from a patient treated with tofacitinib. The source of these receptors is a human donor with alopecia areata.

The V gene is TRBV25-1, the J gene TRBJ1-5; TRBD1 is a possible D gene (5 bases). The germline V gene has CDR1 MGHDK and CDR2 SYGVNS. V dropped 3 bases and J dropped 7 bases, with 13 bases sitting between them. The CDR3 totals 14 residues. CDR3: CASSEAAWGQPQHF. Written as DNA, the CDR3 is TGTGCCAGCAGTGAGGCTGCCTGGGGCCAGCCCCAGCATTTT.

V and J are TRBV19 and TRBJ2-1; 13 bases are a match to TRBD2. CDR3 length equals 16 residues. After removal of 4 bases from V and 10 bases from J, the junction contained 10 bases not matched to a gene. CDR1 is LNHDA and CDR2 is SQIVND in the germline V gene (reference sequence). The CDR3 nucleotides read TGTGCCAGTAGTAGATGGACTAGCGGGAGTCGGTACGAGCAGTTCTTC. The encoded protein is CASSRWTSGSRYEQFF.

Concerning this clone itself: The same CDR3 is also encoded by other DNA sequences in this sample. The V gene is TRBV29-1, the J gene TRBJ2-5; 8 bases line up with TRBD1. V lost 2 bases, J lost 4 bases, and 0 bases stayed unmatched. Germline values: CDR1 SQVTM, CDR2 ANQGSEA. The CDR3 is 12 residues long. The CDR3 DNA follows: TGCAGCGTTGAAACAGGGGGAGAGACCCAGTACTTC. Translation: CSVETGGETQYF. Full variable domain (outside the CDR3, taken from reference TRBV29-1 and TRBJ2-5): SAVISQKPSRDICQRGTSLTIQCQVDSQVTMMFWYRQQPGQSLTLIATANQGSEATYESGFVIDKFPISRPNLTFSTLTVSNMSPEDSSIYLCSVETGGETQYFGPGTRLLVL.

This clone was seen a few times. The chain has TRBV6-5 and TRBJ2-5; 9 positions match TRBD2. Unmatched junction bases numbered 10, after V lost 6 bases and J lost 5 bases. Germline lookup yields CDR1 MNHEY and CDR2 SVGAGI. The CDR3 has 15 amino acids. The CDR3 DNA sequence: TGTGCCAGCAGGAGATTTAGCGGGAGTAGGGAGACCCAGTACTTC. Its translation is CASRRFSGSRETQYF.

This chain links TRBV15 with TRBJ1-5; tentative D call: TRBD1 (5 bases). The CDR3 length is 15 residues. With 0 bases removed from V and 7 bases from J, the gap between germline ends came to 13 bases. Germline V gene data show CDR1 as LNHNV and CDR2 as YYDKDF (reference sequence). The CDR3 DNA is TGTGCCACCAGCAGAGACTCCCAGCGGGGGCAGCCCCAGCATTTT. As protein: CATSRDSQRGQPQHF.

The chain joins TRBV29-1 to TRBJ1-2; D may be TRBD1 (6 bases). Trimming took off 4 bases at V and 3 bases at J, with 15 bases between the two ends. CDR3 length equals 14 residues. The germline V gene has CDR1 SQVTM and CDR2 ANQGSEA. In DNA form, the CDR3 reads TGCAGCGTTGGGGAAGGGGGTTTCTACTATGGCTACACCTTC. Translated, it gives CSVGEGGFYYGYTF.

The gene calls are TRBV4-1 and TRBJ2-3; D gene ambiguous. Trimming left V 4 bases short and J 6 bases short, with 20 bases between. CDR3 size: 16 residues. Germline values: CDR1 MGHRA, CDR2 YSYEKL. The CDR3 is CASSPKTSMGWDTQYF. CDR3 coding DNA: TGCGCCAGCAGCCCGAAAACCTCGATGGGGTGGGATACGCAGTATTTT.

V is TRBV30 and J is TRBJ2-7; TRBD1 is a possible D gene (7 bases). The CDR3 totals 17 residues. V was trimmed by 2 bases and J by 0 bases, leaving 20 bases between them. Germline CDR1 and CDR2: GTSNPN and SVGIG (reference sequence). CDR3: CAWSLGQVTGASYEQYF. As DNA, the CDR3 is TGTGCCTGGAGTCTAGGACAGGTAACGGGGGCCTCCTACGAGCAGTACTTC. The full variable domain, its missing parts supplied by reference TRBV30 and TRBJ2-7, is SQTIHQWPATLVQPVGSPLSLECTVEGTSNPNLYWYRQAAGRGLQLLFYSVGIGQISSEVPQNLSASRPQDRQFILSSKKLLLSDSGFYLCAWSLGQVTGASYEQYFGPGTRLTVT.

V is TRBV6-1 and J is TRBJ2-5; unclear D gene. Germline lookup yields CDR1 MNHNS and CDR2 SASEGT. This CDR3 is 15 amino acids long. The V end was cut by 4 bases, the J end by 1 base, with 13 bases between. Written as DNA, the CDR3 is TGTGCCAGCAGTGCTCCCTCAAACATCCAAGAGACCCAGTACTTC. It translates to CASSAPSNIQETQYF.

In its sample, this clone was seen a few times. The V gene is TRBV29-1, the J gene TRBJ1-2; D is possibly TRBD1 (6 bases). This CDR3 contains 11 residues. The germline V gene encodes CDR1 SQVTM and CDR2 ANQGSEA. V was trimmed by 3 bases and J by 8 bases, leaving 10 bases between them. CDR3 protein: CSVDPTGGYTF. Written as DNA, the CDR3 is TGCAGCGTTGACCCCACAGGGGGCTACACCTTC. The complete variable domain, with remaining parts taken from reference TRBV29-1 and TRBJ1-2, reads SAVISQKPSRDICQRGTSLTIQCQVDSQVTMMFWYRQQPGQSLTLIATANQGSEATYESGFVIDKFPISRPNLTFSTLTVSNMSPEDSSIYLCSVDPTGGYTFGSGTRLTVV.

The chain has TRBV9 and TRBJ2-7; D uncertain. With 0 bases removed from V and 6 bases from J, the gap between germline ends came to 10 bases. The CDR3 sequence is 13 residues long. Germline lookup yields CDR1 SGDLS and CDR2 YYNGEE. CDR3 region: CASSVDNQPEQYF. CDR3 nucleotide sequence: TGTGCCAGCAGCGTAGATAATCAGCCCGAGCAGTACTTC.

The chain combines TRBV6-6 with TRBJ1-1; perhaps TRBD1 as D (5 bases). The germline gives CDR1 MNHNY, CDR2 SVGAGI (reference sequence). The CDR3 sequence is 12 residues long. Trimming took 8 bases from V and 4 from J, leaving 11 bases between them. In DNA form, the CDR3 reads TGTGCCAGCGGGGGAGGGAGCACTGAAGCTTTCTTT. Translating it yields CASGGGSTEAFF.

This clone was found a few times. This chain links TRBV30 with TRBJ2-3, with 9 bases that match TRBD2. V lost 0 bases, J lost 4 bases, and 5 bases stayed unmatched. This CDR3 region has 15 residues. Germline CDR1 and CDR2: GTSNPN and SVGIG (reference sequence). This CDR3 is CAWSVIAGVPDTQYF. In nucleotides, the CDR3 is TGTGCCTGGAGTGTGATAGCGGGAGTCCCAGATACGCAGTATTTT. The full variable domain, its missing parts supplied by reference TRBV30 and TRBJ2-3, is SQTIHQWPATLVQPVGSPLSLECTVEGTSNPNLYWYRQAAGRGLQLLFYSVGIGQISSEVPQNLSASRPQDRQFILSSKKLLLSDSGFYLCAWSVIAGVPDTQYFGPGTRLTVL.

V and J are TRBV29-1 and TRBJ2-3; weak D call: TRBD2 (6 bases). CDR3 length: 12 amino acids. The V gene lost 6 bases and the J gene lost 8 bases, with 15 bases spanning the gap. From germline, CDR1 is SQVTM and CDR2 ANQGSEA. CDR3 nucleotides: TGCAGCGTCGGGCCTAGGGGAGGTACGCAGTATTTT. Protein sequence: CSVGPRGGTQYF.

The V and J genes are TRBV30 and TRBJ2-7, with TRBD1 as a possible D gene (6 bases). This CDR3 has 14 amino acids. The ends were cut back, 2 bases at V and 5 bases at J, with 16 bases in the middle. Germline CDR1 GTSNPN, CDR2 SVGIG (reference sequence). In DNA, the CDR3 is TGTGCCTGGAGTTCCCCATGGGGGCGGGACGAGCAGTACTTC. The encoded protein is CAWSSPWGRDEQYF.

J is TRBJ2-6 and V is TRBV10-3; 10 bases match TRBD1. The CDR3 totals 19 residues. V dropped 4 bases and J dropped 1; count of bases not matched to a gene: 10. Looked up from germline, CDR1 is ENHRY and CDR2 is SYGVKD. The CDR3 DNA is TGTGCCATCAGTGGGCACGTGGGGACAGGGGTATCTGGGGCCAACGTCCTGACTTTC. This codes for CAISGHVGTGVSGANVLTF.

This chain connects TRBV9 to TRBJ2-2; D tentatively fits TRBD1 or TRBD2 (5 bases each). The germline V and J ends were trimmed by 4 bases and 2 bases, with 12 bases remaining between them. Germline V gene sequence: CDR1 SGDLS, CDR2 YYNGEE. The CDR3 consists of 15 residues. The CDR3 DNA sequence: TGTGCCAGCAGCCTCGGGGCTGCAAACACCGGGGAGCTGTTTTTT. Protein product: CASSLGAANTGELFF.

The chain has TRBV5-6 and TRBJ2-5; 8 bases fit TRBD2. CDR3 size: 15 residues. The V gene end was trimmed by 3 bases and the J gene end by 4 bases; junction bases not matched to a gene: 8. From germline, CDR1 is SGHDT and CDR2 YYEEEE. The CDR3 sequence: CASSSSGGLIETQYF. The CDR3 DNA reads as TGTGCCAGCAGCTCGAGCGGGGGACTTATAGAGACCCAGTACTTC.

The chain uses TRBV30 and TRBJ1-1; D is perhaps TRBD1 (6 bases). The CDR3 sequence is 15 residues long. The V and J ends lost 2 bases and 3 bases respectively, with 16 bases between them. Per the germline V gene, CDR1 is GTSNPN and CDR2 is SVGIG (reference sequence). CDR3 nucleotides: TGTGCCTGGAGTTGGGGGGCGCCGGGGCACACTGAAGCTTTCTTT. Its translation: CAWSWGAPGHTEAFF.

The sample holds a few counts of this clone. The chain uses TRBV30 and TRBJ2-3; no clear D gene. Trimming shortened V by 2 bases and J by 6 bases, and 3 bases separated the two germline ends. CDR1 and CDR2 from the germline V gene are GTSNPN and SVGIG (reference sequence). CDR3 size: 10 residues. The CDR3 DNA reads TGTGCCTGGAGTAGGGATACGCAGTATTTT. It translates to CAWSRDTQYF.

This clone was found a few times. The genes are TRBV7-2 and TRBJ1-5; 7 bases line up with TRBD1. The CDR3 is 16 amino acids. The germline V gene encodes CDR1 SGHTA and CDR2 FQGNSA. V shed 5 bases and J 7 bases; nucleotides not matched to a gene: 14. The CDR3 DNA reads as TGTGCCAGCAGCCCCCGGCAGGGGGAAATAGGGCAGCCCCAGCATTTT. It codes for CASSPRQGEIGQPQHF.

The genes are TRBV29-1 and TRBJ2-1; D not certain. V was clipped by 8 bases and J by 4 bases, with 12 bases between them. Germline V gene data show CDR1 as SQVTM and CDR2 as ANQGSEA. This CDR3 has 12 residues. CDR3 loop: CSSQEHYNEQFF. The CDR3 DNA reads TGCAGCTCCCAAGAGCATTACAATGAGCAGTTCTTC.

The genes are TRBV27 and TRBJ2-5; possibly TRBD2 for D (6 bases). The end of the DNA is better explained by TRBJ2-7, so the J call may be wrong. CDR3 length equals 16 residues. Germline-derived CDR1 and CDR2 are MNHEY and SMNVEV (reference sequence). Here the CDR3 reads CASSKGLTVSSYEQYF. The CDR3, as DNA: TGTGCCAGCAGTAAGGGACTGACAGTGAGCTCCTACGAGCAGTACTTC.